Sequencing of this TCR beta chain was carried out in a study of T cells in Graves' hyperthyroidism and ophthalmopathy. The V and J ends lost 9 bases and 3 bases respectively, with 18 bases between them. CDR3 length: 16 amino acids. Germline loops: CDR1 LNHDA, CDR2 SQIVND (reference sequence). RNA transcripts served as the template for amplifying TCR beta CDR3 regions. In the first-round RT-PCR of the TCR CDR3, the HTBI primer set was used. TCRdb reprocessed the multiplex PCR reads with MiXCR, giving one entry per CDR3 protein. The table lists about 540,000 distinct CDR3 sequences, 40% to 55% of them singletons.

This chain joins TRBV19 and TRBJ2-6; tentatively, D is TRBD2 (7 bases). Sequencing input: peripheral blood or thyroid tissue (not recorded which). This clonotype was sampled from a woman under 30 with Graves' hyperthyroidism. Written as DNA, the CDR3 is TGTGCCAGCAGTGAACAGGGCGGGAGTGGGGCCAACGTCCTGACTTTC. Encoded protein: CASSEQGGSGANVLTF.